The 30 T cell receptor beta chains below were found in one sample sequenced in a study of OX40 agonist ivuxolimab in advanced cancers. TCRdb's table, derived via immunoSEQ multiplex PCR, lists solely in-frame clones and lacks some. This sample has about 80,000 clones, with about nine tenths found just once. The sample here was CD4+ or CD8+ T cells sorted from blood, taken in a trial of the OX40 agonist ivuxolimab. The receptors here all came from an adult with an advanced solid tumor such as melanoma, head and neck, liver or kidney cancer.

The rearrangement links TRBV5-6 to TRBJ2-3; 8 bases line up with TRBD2. CDR1 is SGHDT and CDR2 is YYEEEE in the germline V gene. The CDR3 spans 18 residues. The junction had 15 bases not matched to a gene; V was cut back by 3 bases and J by 3 bases. In nucleotides, the CDR3 is TGTGCCAGCAGCTCTCCCTCATTCCCCGGGGGGGGTACAGATACGCAGTATTTT. Its translation is CASSSPSFPGGGTDTQYF.

The chain is built from TRBV6-1 and TRBJ2-5; possible D gene TRBD2, 5 bases. Deletions cut 5 bases from V and 1 base from J, with 14 bases between. This CDR3 is 15 amino acids long. The germline V gene encodes CDR1 MNHNS and CDR2 SASEGT. The CDR3 loop reads CASSIGLLSQETQYF. CDR3 nucleotide sequence: TGTGCCAGCAGTATTGGACTCCTCAGCCAAGAGACCCAGTACTTC.

The V gene is TRBV11-3, the J gene TRBJ2-1, with 7 positions matching TRBD2. This CDR3 has 16 residues. V lost 5 bases, J lost 5 bases, and 12 bases stayed unmatched. Germline values: CDR1 SGHNT, CDR2 YENEEA. The CDR3 spells CASSLRGGGLHNEQFF. For the CDR3, the DNA is TGTGCCAGCAGCCTCCGGGGCGGGGGTCTCCACAATGAGCAGTTCTTC. The variable domain in full, with the rest retrieved from reference TRBV11-3 and TRBJ2-1, is EAGVVQSPRYKIIEKKQPVAFWCNPISGHNTLYWYLQNLGQGPELLIRYENEEAVDDSQLPKDRFSAERLKGVDSTLKIQPAELGDSAVYLCASSLRGGGLHNEQFFGPGTRLTVL.

V usage is TRBV7-9 and J usage is TRBJ1-2, with 8 bases aligning to TRBD1. With V trimmed by 3 bases and J by 4 bases, 1 base remained unmatched. Per the germline V gene, CDR1 is SEHNR and CDR2 is FQNEAQ (reference sequence). The length of the CDR3 is 13 residues. CDR3 in DNA: TGTGCCAGCAGCTTTCAGGGGGCCTATGGCTACACCTTC. Its protein is CASSFQGAYGYTF.

The chain joins TRBV5-6 to TRBJ2-3; 7 bases match TRBD2. J lost 9 bases, V lost 7 bases, and 8 bases had no gene match. Germline loops: CDR1 SGHDT, CDR2 YYEEEE. This CDR3 comprises 12 residues. The CDR3 region is CASGFSGRTQYF. In nucleotides, the CDR3 is TGTGCCAGCGGGTTTAGCGGGCGCACGCAGTATTTT.

The chain joins TRBV29-1 to TRBJ2-7; 7 bases match TRBD2. CDR3 length: 14 residues. V shed 7 bases, J shed 0 bases, and the junction held 9 bases outside the gene matches. From germline, CDR1 is SQVTM and CDR2 ANQGSEA. The CDR3 protein is CSAIRGDSSYEQYF. DNA of the CDR3: TGCAGCGCCATCCGGGGGGATAGCTCCTACGAGCAGTACTTC.

This chain links TRBV4-2 with TRBJ1-1; D not certain. Germline CDR1 reads LGHNA; CDR2 reads YNFKEQ. The CDR3 consists of 15 residues. The V end lost 0 bases, the J end lost 5 bases, and 13 bases lay between the germline ends. DNA for the CDR3: TGTGCCAGCAGCCAAGATGGGGAGGGAGGTACTGAAGCTTTCTTT. It translates to CASSQDGEGGTEAFF.

The chain carries TRBV9 and TRBJ1-2, with 7 bases matching TRBD1. The CDR3 has 18 residues. V gave up 1 base and J gave up 0 bases; unmatched junction bases: 12. CDR1 and CDR2 from the germline V gene are SGDLS and YYNGEE. The CDR3 region has the DNA TGTGCCAGCAGCGTAAAGGTGGACAGGAGCTATTCTAACTATGGCTACACCTTC. It is translated as CASSVKVDRSYSNYGYTF.

The gene calls are TRBV6-5 and TRBJ2-1; tentative D call: TRBD1 (6 bases). This CDR3 has 12 amino acids. With 8 bases removed from V and 7 bases from J, the gap between germline ends came to 12 bases. The germline V gene encodes CDR1 MNHEY and CDR2 SVGAGI. CDR3 amino acids: CASGFQGNEQFF. As DNA, the CDR3 is TGTGCCAGCGGGTTCCAGGGGAATGAGCAGTTCTTC.

The chain has TRBV7-9 and TRBJ2-7; 8 bases fit TRBD1. Germline V gives CDR1 SEHNR, CDR2 FQNEAQ (reference sequence). After removal of 6 bases from V and 5 bases from J, the junction contained 9 bases not matched to a gene. This CDR3 is 14 amino acids long. CDR3 bases: TGTGCCAGCAGGCAATCAGGGGGCGTAGACGAGCAGTACTTC. It is translated as CASRQSGGVDEQYF.

V is TRBV27 and J is TRBJ1-5; 8 bases agree with TRBD1. Germline V gene data show CDR1 as MNHEY and CDR2 as SMNVEV (reference sequence). Trimming cost V 3 bases and J 0 bases; bases outside gene matches: 16. The CDR3 has 20 amino acids. This chain's CDR3 is CASSFFPLGQAVNSNQPQHF. CDR3 nucleotide sequence: TGTGCCAGCAGTTTCTTCCCCCTGGGACAGGCGGTCAATAGCAATCAGCCCCAGCATTTT.

The gene calls are TRBV27 and TRBJ1-5; D ambiguous. Germline V gives CDR1 MNHEY, CDR2 SMNVEV (reference sequence). The CDR3 runs to 13 residues. Trimming took 3 bases from V and 4 from J, leaving 7 bases between them. The CDR3 DNA sequence: TGTGCCAGCAGTTTCACGGATAATCAGCCCCAGCATTTT. It encodes CASSFTDNQPQHF.

This chain uses TRBV6-6 with TRBJ2-7, with 7 nucleotides matching TRBD2. V was clipped by 0 bases and J by 3 bases; unmatched bases: 5. The germline V gene encodes CDR1 MNHNY and CDR2 SVGAGI (reference sequence). The CDR3 loop spans 15 amino acids. The CDR3 protein is CASSYSLAADYEQYF. The CDR3, as DNA: TGTGCCAGCAGTTACTCCCTAGCGGCTGACTACGAGCAGTACTTC.

The V call is TRBV7-6, the J call TRBJ2-1; D is perhaps TRBD1 (5 bases). This CDR3 comprises 16 residues. The germline CDR1 and CDR2 sequences are SGHVS and FNYEAQ. The V end lost 1 base, the J end lost 1 base, and 11 bases lay between the germline ends. The CDR3, as DNA: TGTGCCAGCAGCTTAGAAGGGGCAGGGTCCTACAATGAGCAGTTCTTC. Its translation is CASSLEGAGSYNEQFF.

This chain joins TRBV9 and TRBJ1-1; the match to TRBD1 covers 10 bases. Germline V gene sequence: CDR1 SGDLS, CDR2 YYNGEE. V lost 4 bases to trimming and J lost 4 bases; unmatched junction nucleotides: 16. CDR3 length equals 18 residues. Here the CDR3 reads CASSNQVDRGIRVTEAFF. The CDR3 region has the DNA TGTGCCAGCAGCAATCAAGTGGACAGGGGGATTAGAGTCACTGAAGCTTTCTTT.

This chain uses TRBV2 with TRBJ1-1, with D unclear. This CDR3 has 11 amino acids. Deletions cut 3 bases from V and 1 base from J, with 0 bases between. The germline CDR1 and CDR2 sequences are SNHLY and FYNNEI. In DNA form, the CDR3 reads TGTGCCAGCAGTGAGAACACTGAAGCTTTCTTT. As protein: CASSENTEAFF.

The chain carries TRBV5-4 and TRBJ1-2, with a possible D match to TRBD1 (6 bases). Germline V gene lookup returns CDR1 SGHNT and CDR2 YYREEE (reference sequence). V was cut by 0 bases and J by 6 bases, with 15 bases left in between. The CDR3 consists of 15 residues. CDR3 nucleotide sequence: TGTGCCAGCAGCTTGGACGGCAGGGGCGTAGATGGCTACACCTTC. Translation: CASSLDGRGVDGYTF. The full variable domain, with the rest looked up from reference TRBV5-4 and TRBJ1-2, is ETGVTQSPTHLIKTRGQQVTLRCSSQSGHNTVSWYQQALGQGPQFIFQYYREEENGRGNFPPRFSGLQFPNYSSELNVNALELDDSALYLCASSLDGRGVDGYTFGSGTRLTVV.

This clone was seen more than once but under ten times. This chain uses TRBV10-1 with TRBJ1-1; D may be TRBD1 (6 bases). CDR1 and CDR2 (germline): WNHNN, SYGVQD (reference sequence). The CDR3 has 11 residues. V was cut by 5 bases and J by 8 bases, with 9 bases left in between. CDR3 in DNA: TGCGCCAGCAGTCCCGGGACAGAAGCTTTCTTT. Its translation is CASSPGTEAFF.

The rearrangement uses TRBV9 and TRBJ1-1, with a possible D match to TRBD1 (5 bases). Deletions cut 1 base from V and 2 bases from J, with 9 bases between. Germline CDR1 and CDR2: SGDLS and YYNGEE. There are 14 residues in the CDR3. CDR3 DNA: TGTGCCAGCAGCGTAAGGGGATTTAACACTGAAGCTTTCTTT. This sequence encodes CASSVRGFNTEAFF.

In this sample, this clone turned up once. V and J are TRBV7-8 and TRBJ1-1; D gene ambiguous. The CDR3 contains 20 residues. Per the germline V gene, CDR1 is SGHVS and CDR2 is FQNEAQ. Trimming removed 0 bases from V and 4 bases from J, with 27 bases in between. The CDR3 region is CASSLAVFGDTLGWGTEAFF. For the CDR3, the DNA is TGTGCCAGCAGCTTAGCGGTGTTTGGTGACACTCTGGGTTGGGGCACTGAAGCTTTCTTT.

The V call is TRBV4-2, the J call TRBJ1-2; no definite D call. Trimming shortened V by 1 base and J by 8 bases, and 5 bases separated the two germline ends. CDR3 length: 11 amino acids. The germline CDR1 and CDR2 sequences are LGHNA and YNFKEQ. DNA for the CDR3: TGTGCCAGCAGCCAAGGAGACGGCTACACCTTC. This sequence encodes CASSQGDGYTF.

The chain recombines TRBV27 with TRBJ1-2; TRBD1 matches 9 bases. Germline V gives CDR1 MNHEY, CDR2 SMNVEV (reference sequence). The CDR3 is 17 amino acids. Trimming removed 5 bases from V and 6 bases from J; junction bases left unmatched: 16. The CDR3 region has the DNA TGTGCCAGCAGTACGGGGGTGAGGGGACAGGGAAAGGATGGCTACACCTTC. This encodes CASSTGVRGQGKDGYTF.

J is TRBJ1-5 and V is TRBV10-3; TRBD1 agrees at 7 bases. CDR1 is ENHRY, CDR2 SYGVKD, per germline. The CDR3 loop spans 14 amino acids. The V segment lost 2 bases and the J segment 7 bases; nucleotides outside the gene matches: 5. CDR3 in amino acids: CAISERGLGQPQHF. The CDR3 bases are TGTGCCATCAGTGAGAGGGGGCTTGGGCAGCCCCAGCATTTT.

The CDR3 DNA sequence: TGTGCCAGCAGTTACTCAACGGGACAGGTCTCCTACGAGCAGTACTTC. Its translation: CASSYSTGQVSYEQYF. The chain uses TRBV6-5 and TRBJ2-7; 8 bases line up with TRBD1. The CDR3 runs 16 residues. The germline V gene encodes CDR1 MNHEY and CDR2 SVGAGI. Trimming at V came to 0 bases and at J to 0 bases, leaving 4 bases not matched to a gene.

The CDR3 reads CASSQDGGGAGELFF. DNA for the CDR3: TGCGCCAGCAGCCAAGATGGTGGGGGGGCCGGGGAGCTGTTTTTT. The chain carries TRBV4-3 and TRBJ2-2; TRBD2 aligns across 7 bases. Germline V gene sequence: CDR1 LGHNA, CDR2 YSLEER. The trim removed 0 bases at V and 6 bases at J, leaving 4 bases unmatched. CDR3 length: 15 residues.

The chain joins TRBV27 to TRBJ2-1, with 8 bases fitting TRBD1. This CDR3 region has 17 residues. In germline, CDR1 is MNHEY, CDR2 SMNVEV (reference sequence). The J segment lost 4 bases and the V segment lost 4 bases, leaving 12 bases of the junction unmatched. The CDR3 nucleotides read TGTGCCAGCAGTTCCGGGACAGGCCACAGGGGGTACAATGAGCAGTTCTTC. This codes for CASSSGTGHRGYNEQFF.

This clone has more than one count but fewer than ten. The chain joins TRBV6-1 to TRBJ2-3; TRBD2 matches 8 bases. The CDR3 runs to 16 residues. The V gene end was trimmed by 2 bases and the J gene end by 4 bases; junction bases not matched to a gene: 8. CDR1 is MNHNS and CDR2 is SASEGT in the germline V gene. The CDR3 spells CASSESGTSGADTQYF. The DNA for the CDR3 is TGTGCCAGCAGTGAATCCGGGACTAGTGGCGCAGATACGCAGTATTTT.

The V gene is TRBV19, the J gene TRBJ1-1, with D possibly matching TRBD1 (5 bases). The V gene's germline CDR1 is LNHDA and CDR2 SQIVND (reference sequence). This CDR3 has 12 amino acids. V gave up 3 bases and J gave up 4 bases, with 6 bases separating them. Here the CDR3 reads CASSMGGTEAFF. CDR3 DNA: TGTGCCAGTAGTATGGGGGGCACTGAAGCTTTCTTT.

V and J are TRBV11-2 and TRBJ2-5; possibly TRBD2 for D (6 bases). CDR1 and CDR2 from the germline V gene are SGHAT and FQNNGV. V was pared by 5 bases and J by 5 bases, with 15 bases between. This CDR3 has 14 amino acids. The CDR3 loop reads CASSPRAGGETQYF. CDR3 in DNA: TGTGCCAGCAGCCCGCGGGCCGGAGGGGAGACCCAGTACTTC.

The chain has TRBV12-5 and TRBJ1-3; no definite D call. V dropped 5 bases and J dropped 2 bases, with 16 bases sitting between them. This CDR3 has 16 amino acids. The germline gives CDR1 LGHNT, CDR2 FRNRAP. The chain's CDR3 is CASGLPGPTPGNTIYF. CDR3 nucleotide sequence: TGTGCTAGTGGTCTCCCCGGACCCACGCCTGGAAACACCATATATTTT.